A single sample gave rise to the 9 T cell receptor beta chains below, sequenced in a study of blood T cells in healthy people across ages. A second PCR, run for about 7 to 11 cycles, used a sample-barcoded 5' primer plus a J-beta primer mix. From the 5' RACE reads, TCRdb called clonotypes with MiXCR, one entry per CDR3 protein. Of approximately 800,000 distinct CDR3 sequences detected, roughly three fifths appear once; the ten largest clones hold around 24%. Sequencing input: blood. The origin of the receptors is a man aged 40-49 years in good health.

The V and J genes are TRBV7-4 and TRBJ2-3; 10 bases align to TRBD1. This CDR3 is 13 amino acids long. After removal of 8 bases from V and 5 bases from J, the junction contained 4 bases not matched to a gene. Per the germline V gene, CDR1 is SGHVT and CDR2 is SQSDAQ. The CDR3 bases are TGTGCCAGCCCGGGGACAGGGGAAGATACGCAGTATTTT. It is translated as CASPGTGEDTQYF.

V and J are TRBV14 and TRBJ1-1; D might be TRBD1 (5 bases). The germline V gene encodes CDR1 SGHDN and CDR2 FVKESK. The CDR3 extends over 15 amino acids. V was clipped by 0 bases and J by 2 bases, with 10 bases between them. The CDR3 nucleotides read TGTGCCAGCAGCCAAGATCTGCAGGGCAACACTGAAGCTTTCTTT. This gives the protein CASSQDLQGNTEAFF.

The chain joins TRBV6-6 to TRBJ1-6; perhaps TRBD1 as D (6 bases). Germline values: CDR1 MNHNY, CDR2 SVGAGI (reference sequence). Trimming removed 6 bases at V and 0 bases at J, with 15 bases between. The CDR3 spans 17 residues. The CDR3 coding sequence is TGTGCCAGCAGGTCACAGGGTGTAAGCTCCTATAATTCACCCCTCCACTTT. Residues: CASRSQGVSSYNSPLHF.

The chain's CDR3 is CASSAQATNEKLFF. The CDR3 DNA reads TGTGCCAGCAGCGCCCAGGCAACTAATGAAAAACTGTTTTTT. V usage is TRBV9 and J usage is TRBJ1-4; D gene uncertain. V lost 3 bases to trimming and J lost 0 bases, with 6 bases between them. Germline V gene sequence: CDR1 SGDLS, CDR2 YYNGEE. The CDR3 runs 14 residues.

V gene TRBV10-3 combines with J gene TRBJ2-1; a possible D gene is TRBD2 (5 bases). This CDR3 has 13 amino acids. Germline CDR1 and CDR2: ENHRY and SYGVKD. The V end lost 2 bases, the J end lost 8 bases, and 10 bases lay between the germline ends. The CDR3 DNA follows: TGTGCCATCAGTGAGCCGGAGGAGGATGAGCAGTTCTTC. Translation gives CAISEPEEDEQFF.

The chain uses TRBV14 and TRBJ2-1, with D maybe TRBD2 (6 bases). Trimming took off 6 bases at V and 10 bases at J, with 13 bases between the two ends. The CDR3 sequence is 12 residues long. Germline lookup yields CDR1 SGHDN and CDR2 FVKESK. CDR3 sequence: CASRRGGYEQFF. Written as DNA, the CDR3 is TGTGCCAGCAGGCGGGGAGGATACGAGCAGTTCTTC. Combining the CDR3 with reference TRBV14 and TRBJ2-1 gives the whole variable domain EAGVTQFPSHSVIEKGQTVTLRCDPISGHDNLYWYRRVMGKEIKFLLHFVKESKQDESGMPNNRFLAERTGGTYSTLKVQPAELEDSGVYFCASRRGGYEQFFGPGTRLTVL.

This rearrangement joins TRBV9 to TRBJ2-7; 9 positions match TRBD2. The CDR3 is 15 amino acids. J gave up 4 bases and V 4 bases, and 9 bases lay outside the gene matches. Germline V CDR1 and CDR2: SGDLS, YYNGEE. The CDR3 sequence: CASSPSGLAVYEQYF. In DNA form, the CDR3 reads TGTGCCAGCAGCCCTTCGGGACTAGCAGTATACGAGCAGTACTTC.

The rearrangement links TRBV24-1 to TRBJ2-7, with unresolved D. The J call could be wrong; TRBJ2-4 is a better fit for the DNA end. The CDR3 runs to 11 residues. Germline assignment: CDR1 KGHDR and CDR2 SFDVKD. DNA for the CDR3: TGTGCCACCGAATCTCGCGACATTCAGTACTTC. Translation gives CATESRDIQYF.

As concerns this clonotype: One junction end does not reproduce the germline sequence, and a read error may be involved. The chain has TRBV6-5 and TRBJ2-3; 9 bases are a match to TRBD2. Germline values: CDR1 MNHEY, CDR2 SVGAGI. This CDR3 comprises 13 residues. CDR3 in amino acids: CASSYVAGDAQYF. The CDR3, as DNA: TGTGCCAGCAGTTACGTAGCGGGAGATGCGCAGTATTTT.